This TCR beta chain originates from a study of T cells in Graves' hyperthyroidism and ophthalmopathy. Germline CDR1 and CDR2: KGHDR and SFDVKD. CDR3 size: 14 residues. Trimming cost V 9 bases and J 3 bases; bases outside gene matches: 5. RNA transcripts were the template for amplifying TCR beta CDR3 regions. An initial round of RT-PCR targeting the TCR CDR3 relied on the HTBI primer set. MiXCR was run by TCRdb on the multiplex PCR reads, yielding one entry per CDR3 protein. The table shows 450,000 to 700,000 distinct CDR3 sequences, with 35% to 55% occurring only once. Study results and caveats: Among thyroid clonotypes expanded above 0.001, most also appeared in blood.

Not enrolled were patients with uncontrolled infection, other autoimmune disease, pregnancy or lactation. Thyroid ultrasound, orbital computed tomography, clinical symptoms, and serum thyroxine and TRAb underpinned diagnoses. This clonotype was seen a handful of times. Its antigen is unidentified. Sequencing was carried out using peripheral blood or thyroid tissue (not recorded which). The chain couples TRBV24-1 to TRBJ2-3; the match to TRBD2 covers 10 bases. This receptor was identified in a woman younger than 30 with Graves' hyperthyroidism. The chain's CDR3 is CATSELAGTDTQYF. Written as DNA, the CDR3 is TGTGCCACCTCGGAACTAGCGGGAACAGATACGCAGTATTTT.